The 23 T cell receptor beta chains listed next were all sequenced from one sample in a study of cytomegalovirus exposure and HLA in healthy donors. TCRdb keeps only in-frame clones here, not all; method: immunoSEQ multiplex PCR. The profile shows roughly 150,000 clones, approximately 96% of them singletons. Material for sequencing was PBMCs. The receptors originated from a woman in her late teens or twenties in good health and CMV-seronegative.

Here the CDR3 reads CSVQSPGGETQYF. In DNA, the CDR3 is TGCAGCGTTCAATCCCCGGGTGGGGAGACCCAGTACTTC. V is TRBV29-1 and J is TRBJ2-5, with no clear D. Trimming took 5 bases from V and 5 from J, leaving 15 bases between them. The CDR3 extends over 13 amino acids. Germline V gene lookup returns CDR1 SQVTM and CDR2 ANQGSEA. Using reference TRBV29-1 and TRBJ2-5 for the parts outside the CDR3, the full variable domain is SAVISQKPSRDICQRGTSLTIQCQVDSQVTMMFWYRQQPGQSLTLIATANQGSEATYESGFVIDKFPISRPNLTFSTLTVSNMSPEDSSIYLCSVQSPGGETQYFGPGTRLLVL.

The gene calls are TRBV27 and TRBJ2-7; possibly TRBD2 for D (5 bases). The CDR3 sequence is 14 residues long. V lost 7 bases and J 2 bases, leaving 15 bases between the germline ends. Germline V CDR1 and CDR2: MNHEY, SMNVEV (reference sequence). CDR3: CASKSGEAPYEQYF. Written as DNA, the CDR3 is TGTGCCAGCAAAAGCGGAGAGGCACCCTACGAGCAGTACTTC.

The table lists this clone with a count of one. The V and J genes are TRBV9 and TRBJ2-2; 8 positions match TRBD2. Germline assignment: CDR1 SGDLS and CDR2 YYNGEE. Trimming at V came to 0 bases and at J to 5 bases, leaving 9 bases not matched to a gene. The CDR3 runs 17 residues. Here the CDR3 reads CASSVAPSGGTTGELFF. The CDR3 DNA follows: TGTGCCAGCAGCGTAGCTCCCAGCGGGGGTACGACCGGGGAGCTGTTTTTT. Combining the CDR3 with reference TRBV9 and TRBJ2-2 gives the whole variable domain DSGVTQTPKHLITATGQRVTLRCSPRSGDLSVYWYQQSLDQGLQFLIQYYNGEERAKGNILERFSAQQFPDLHSELNLSSLELGDSALYFCASSVAPSGGTTGELFFGEGSRLTVL.

This clone was recorded only once. This chain uses TRBV12-5 with TRBJ1-5, with 10 nucleotides matching TRBD1. Germline V gene lookup returns CDR1 LGHNT and CDR2 FRNRAP. The trim removed 1 base at V and 4 bases at J, leaving 1 base unmatched. CDR3 length: 15 amino acids. The CDR3 protein is CASGLEGQGNQPQHF. The CDR3, as DNA: TGTGCTAGTGGTTTGGAGGGACAGGGGAATCAGCCCCAGCATTTT.

The genes are TRBV6-5 and TRBJ1-5; D is uncertain. The germline V and J ends were trimmed by 2 bases and 6 bases, with 8 bases remaining between them. This CDR3 has 13 residues. Germline CDR1 reads MNHEY; CDR2 reads SVGAGI. For the CDR3, the DNA is TGTGCCAGCAGTTACACGGGAGGTCAGCCCCAGCATTTT. The encoded protein is CASSYTGGQPQHF.

As DNA, the CDR3 is TGTGCCACGACAAGCACAGATACGCAGTATTTT. It translates to CATTSTDTQYF. This chain links TRBV10-3 with TRBJ2-3; D is uncertain. Deletions cut 10 bases from V and 0 bases from J, with 5 bases between. Germline V lookup: CDR1 ENHRY, CDR2 SYGVKD. This CDR3 has 11 amino acids.

The chain combines TRBV4-3 with TRBJ2-2; tentative D call: TRBD1 (5 bases). Germline loops: CDR1 LGHNA, CDR2 YSLEER. V gave up 3 bases and J gave up 7 bases, with 9 bases separating them. The CDR3 runs to 13 residues. This CDR3 reads CASSHPRDGELFF. In DNA form, the CDR3 reads TGCGCCAGCAGCCACCCCAGGGACGGGGAGCTGTTTTTT.

The chain uses TRBV7-6 and TRBJ2-7; D perhaps matches TRBD2 (6 bases). This CDR3 contains 15 residues. Germline values: CDR1 SGHVS, CDR2 FNYEAQ. V was pared by 1 base and J by 3 bases, with 13 bases between. CDR3 sequence: CASSLGGGANYEQYF. CDR3 in DNA: TGTGCCAGCAGCTTAGGGGGCGGGGCAAACTACGAGCAGTACTTC. Full variable domain (rest looked up from reference TRBV7-6 and TRBJ2-7): GAGVSQSPRYKVTKRGQDVALRCDPISGHVSLYWYRQALGQGPEFLTYFNYEAQQDKSGLPNDRFSAERPEGSISTLTIQRTEQRDSAMYRCASSLGGGANYEQYFGPGTRLTVT.

The genes are TRBV30 and TRBJ2-5; D is perhaps TRBD2 (5 bases). The CDR3 has 12 amino acids. Trimming left V 1 base short and J 5 bases short, with 8 bases between. Per germline, CDR1 GTSNPN and CDR2 SVGIG (reference sequence). The DNA of the CDR3 is TGTGCCTGGAGTGACGGGGTCGAGACCCAGTACTTC. It yields the protein CAWSDGVETQYF.

The chain is built from TRBV9 and TRBJ1-3; tentatively, D is TRBD1 (5 bases). CDR3 length: 14 amino acids. Trimming pared 3 bases from V and 4 bases from J, leaving 11 bases between. The germline V gene encodes CDR1 SGDLS and CDR2 YYNGEE. The CDR3 sequence: CASSADIPGNTIYF. CDR3 DNA sequence: TGTGCCAGCAGCGCGGACATTCCCGGAAACACCATATATTTT.

Worth noting for this clone: The identical CDR3 is also encoded by other nucleotide sequences in the sample. The V call is TRBV4-1, the J call TRBJ1-1, with TRBD1 as a possible D gene (5 bases). The CDR3 extends over 13 amino acids. Germline V CDR1 and CDR2: MGHRA, YSYEKL. Trimming took off 1 base at V and 5 bases at J, with 8 bases between the two ends. The CDR3 protein is CASSQVGGTEAFF. The CDR3 region has the DNA TGCGCCAGCAGCCAAGTGGGGGGGACTGAAGCTTTCTTT.

The J gene is TRBJ1-2, the V gene TRBV6-5; possibly TRBD1 for D (6 bases). The CDR3 is made up of 15 amino acids. V lost 5 bases and J 4 bases, leaving 17 bases between the germline ends. Germline V lookup: CDR1 MNHEY, CDR2 SVGAGI. The CDR3 loop reads CASSVYRDDSYGYTF. The CDR3 nucleotides are TGTGCCAGCAGTGTTTACAGGGATGACAGCTATGGCTACACCTTC.

The rearrangement links TRBV30 to TRBJ1-1; perhaps TRBD1 as D (6 bases). Trimming removed 5 bases from V and 0 bases from J, with 13 bases in between. Germline V gene data show CDR1 as GTSNPN and CDR2 as SVGIG (reference sequence). The CDR3 loop spans 14 amino acids. This CDR3 is CAWLAGVLNTEAFF. The CDR3 DNA follows: TGTGCCTGGTTGGCAGGGGTATTGAACACTGAAGCTTTCTTT.

This chain connects TRBV9 to TRBJ1-6; 7 bases match TRBD1. The CDR3 runs 14 residues. Germline CDR1 and CDR2: SGDLS and YYNGEE. V was pared by 3 bases and J by 9 bases, with 6 bases of the junction left unmatched. The CDR3 spells CASSETGHFSPLHF. The DNA of the CDR3 is TGTGCCAGCAGCGAGACAGGGCACTTTTCACCCCTCCACTTT.

V usage is TRBV6-1 and J usage is TRBJ1-1; no firm D call. Germline V gives CDR1 MNHNS, CDR2 SASEGT. Between the trimmed V and J ends, which lost 4 bases and 5 bases, there was a span of 11 bases. The CDR3 is made up of 13 amino acids. The CDR3 sequence is CASSVTGLTEAFF. In nucleotides, the CDR3 is TGTGCCAGCAGTGTGACGGGATTAACTGAAGCTTTCTTT.

The V and J genes are TRBV19 and TRBJ1-3; D is perhaps TRBD1 (6 bases). Germline-derived CDR1 and CDR2 are LNHDA and SQIVND (reference sequence). This CDR3 spans 16 amino acids. The V end was cut by 6 bases, the J end by 2 bases, with 17 bases between. The CDR3 here is CASSTKGQITGNTIYF. As DNA, the CDR3 is TGTGCCAGTAGCACGAAAGGACAGATTACTGGAAACACCATATATTTT.

The gene calls are TRBV6-5 and TRBJ1-6; D remains unclear. This CDR3 is 15 amino acids long. Germline V gene lookup returns CDR1 MNHEY and CDR2 SVGAGI. Trimming left V 2 bases short and J 7 bases short, with 12 bases between. The CDR3 is CASSYGEYPNSPLHF. CDR3 in DNA: TGTGCCAGCAGTTACGGAGAGTACCCCAATTCACCCCTCCACTTT.

V and J are TRBV4-1 and TRBJ2-5; 8 positions match TRBD1. Unmatched junction bases numbered 10, after V lost 3 bases and J lost 1 base. The V gene's germline CDR1 is MGHRA and CDR2 YSYEKL. CDR3 length: 17 amino acids. CDR3 region: CASSHGLAGGFQETQYF. The CDR3 bases are TGCGCCAGCAGCCACGGTTTGGCAGGGGGCTTCCAAGAGACCCAGTACTTC.

The chain joins TRBV30 to TRBJ2-7, with 12 bases that match TRBD2. The V segment lost 7 bases and the J segment 6 bases; nucleotides outside the gene matches: 13. Germline lookup yields CDR1 GTSNPN and CDR2 SVGIG (reference sequence). The CDR3 sequence is 15 residues long. The CDR3 here is CALSYRGLAGLEQYF. CDR3 sequence (DNA): TGTGCCTTATCGTACAGAGGACTAGCGGGGCTCGAGCAGTACTTC.

The DNA for the CDR3 is TGCAGCGTTGACTCAGGAGGCGAGCAGTACTTC. It yields the protein CSVDSGGEQYF. The V and J genes are TRBV29-1 and TRBJ2-7; D possibly corresponds to TRBD2 (5 bases). This CDR3 comprises 11 residues. Trimming took 3 bases from V and 6 from J, leaving 9 bases between them. Germline-derived CDR1 and CDR2 are SQVTM and ANQGSEA.

Remarks on this clone: In the same sample, other DNA sequences code for this CDR3. V usage is TRBV6-5 and J usage is TRBJ1-2; 11 bases fit TRBD1. The CDR3 extends over 15 amino acids. Looked up from germline, CDR1 is MNHEY and CDR2 is SVGAGI. With V trimmed by 3 bases and J by 7 bases, 7 bases remained unmatched. CDR3 amino acids: CASSYSDRGRGGYTF. CDR3 DNA: TGTGCCAGCAGTTATTCGGACAGGGGGCGAGGTGGCTACACCTTC.

This clone appeared a single time. The CDR3 sequence: CASSHGTGGGNTIYF. The DNA of the CDR3 is TGCGCCAGCAGCCATGGGACAGGAGGAGGAAACACCATATATTTT. The chain carries TRBV4-3 and TRBJ1-3; TRBD1 agrees at 8 bases. Germline V gives CDR1 LGHNA, CDR2 YSLEER. J was trimmed by 4 bases and V by 3 bases; bases with no gene match: 5. CDR3 length: 15 amino acids.

This chain joins TRBV9 and TRBJ2-5; D possibly corresponds to TRBD2 (6 bases). V was pared by 1 base and J by 1 base, with 11 bases between. This CDR3 has 15 residues. CDR1 and CDR2 (germline): SGDLS, YYNGEE. CDR3 sequence: CASSVSGLLQETQYF. The DNA of the CDR3 is TGTGCCAGCAGCGTATCGGGACTCCTCCAAGAGACCCAGTACTTC.